These 16 T cell receptor beta chains originate from one sample sequenced in a study of blood T cells in healthy people across ages. A second PCR, run for about 7 to 11 cycles, used a sample-barcoded 5' primer plus a J-beta primer mix. TCRdb recomputed calls from the 5' RACE reads with MiXCR, one row per CDR3 protein. This table has about 1.8 million distinct CDR3 sequences, roughly 52% appearing once. Material: blood. Every receptor here comes from a woman aged 40 to 49 in good health.

This clonotype was seen only a few times. CDR3 protein: CASSLNPGGLGQETQYF. The CDR3 DNA sequence: TGTGCCAGCAGCCTCAACCCGGGGGGCCTGGGGCAAGAGACCCAGTACTTC. The chain employs TRBV7-3 and TRBJ2-5, with D possibly matching TRBD2 (7 bases). Trimming cost V 5 bases and J 2 bases, with 21 bases left between them. CDR1 is SGHTA and CDR2 is FQGTGA in the germline V gene. The CDR3 has 17 residues.

The chain is built from TRBV6-5 and TRBJ2-5; possible D gene TRBD2, 6 bases. This CDR3 spans 13 amino acids. The V end was cut by 11 bases, the J end by 7 bases, with 20 bases between. Germline V lookup: CDR1 MNHEY, CDR2 SVGAGI. For the CDR3, the DNA is TGTGCCTCAAGGGAGGAGGTTTTAGGGACCCAGTACTTC. Residues: CASREEVLGTQYF.

This clonotype was seen a handful of times. The V and J genes are TRBV4-3 and TRBJ1-4, with D possibly being TRBD1 (6 bases). This CDR3 is 16 amino acids long. Trimming removed 0 bases at V and 8 bases at J, with 16 bases between. CDR1 is LGHNA and CDR2 is YSLEER in the germline V gene. The CDR3 region is CASSQEEGQGHEKLFF. CDR3 sequence (DNA): TGCGCCAGCAGCCAAGAGGAAGGGCAGGGGCACGAAAAACTGTTTTTT.

The chain employs TRBV7-4 and TRBJ2-7; D may correspond to TRBD1 or TRBD2 (5 bases each). The ends were cut back, 8 bases at V and 4 bases at J, with 15 bases in the middle. The germline gives CDR1 SGHVT, CDR2 SQSDAQ. The CDR3 spans 13 residues. The CDR3: CASPPGRKYEQYF. The DNA of the CDR3 is TGTGCCAGCCCTCCGGGACGGAAATACGAGCAGTACTTC.

This clonotype was counted between two and nine times. The chain recombines TRBV15 with TRBJ2-3; D gene unclear. This CDR3 region has 15 residues. Germline CDR1 and CDR2: LNHNV and YYDKDF (reference sequence). V lost 0 bases and J lost 0, with 7 bases in between. The CDR3 bases are TGTGCCACCAGCAGAGATCCCGCTAGCACAGATACGCAGTATTTT. It is translated as CATSRDPASTDTQYF.

The chain has TRBV29-1 and TRBJ2-5; 10 bases agree with TRBD2. The CDR3 runs 14 residues. With 6 bases clipped from V and 3 bases from J, the junction kept 7 bases outside the gene matches. Germline-derived CDR1 and CDR2 are SQVTM and ANQGSEA. This CDR3 is CSVLAGGSKETQYF. The CDR3, as DNA: TGCAGCGTGTTAGCGGGAGGTTCCAAAGAGACCCAGTACTTC.

On this clonotype itself: Mismatch with germline at one junction end may stem from a read error. The chain carries TRBV5-1 and TRBJ2-1; D perhaps matches TRBD1 (6 bases). Germline loops: CDR1 SGHRS, CDR2 YFSETQ. The CDR3 is made up of 15 amino acids. CDR3 in DNA: TGCACCAGCAGCCTAACAGGGCCTTCCTACAATGAGCAGTTCTTC. The encoded protein is CTSSLTGPSYNEQFF. The entire variable domain, with the rest obtained from reference TRBV5-1 and TRBJ2-1, is as follows: KAGVTQTPRYLIKTRGQQVTLSCSPISGHRSVSWYQQTPGQGLQFLFEYFSETQRNKGNFPGRFSGRQFSNSRSEMNVSTLELGDSALYLCTSSLTGPSYNEQFFGPGTRLTVL.

J is TRBJ2-1 and V is TRBV28, with TRBD2 identical over 7 bases. The CDR3 has 17 amino acids. Germline CDR1 MDHEN, CDR2 SYDVKM. The V segment lost 3 bases and the J segment 0 bases; nucleotides outside the gene matches: 8. The CDR3 nucleotides are TGTGCCAGCAGTTTTTCCCTAGCGGCAAGCTCCTACAATGAGCAGTTCTTC. This encodes CASSFSLAASSYNEQFF.

The chain combines TRBV4-1 with TRBJ1-1; D is undetermined. Germline CDR1 reads MGHRA; CDR2 reads YSYEKL. The V end was cut by 3 bases, the J end by 4 bases, with 18 bases between. The CDR3 length is 16 residues. The DNA of the CDR3 is TGCGCCAGCAGCCAGGAAATTTTGGGGTTCGGCACTGAAGCTTTCTTT. It encodes CASSQEILGFGTEAFF.

This sequence joins TRBV5-1 and TRBJ2-5, with 7 nucleotides matching TRBD2. This CDR3 is built from 14 residues. The germline V gene encodes CDR1 SGHRS and CDR2 YFSETQ. V dropped 0 bases and J dropped 3; count of bases not matched to a gene: 2. The CDR3 sequence: CASSLVLAEETQYF. The CDR3 DNA reads as TGCGCCAGCAGCTTGGTCCTAGCGGAAGAGACCCAGTACTTC.

The rearrangement uses TRBV20-1 and TRBJ2-7; 7 bases align to TRBD1. Losses at the gene ends were 5 bases for V and 0 bases for J; bases not matched to a gene: 10. Germline V gene lookup returns CDR1 DFQATT and CDR2 SNEGSKA (reference sequence). The CDR3 has 15 amino acids. The DNA for the CDR3 is TGCAGTGCTCCCTCGGACAGGTCTTACTCCTACGAGCAGTACTTC. Translating it yields CSAPSDRSYSYEQYF.

The chain is built from TRBV6-1 and TRBJ2-7, with a possible D match to TRBD1 (5 bases). Gene TRBJ2-5 matches the end of the DNA better, so the J call may be wrong. CDR1 MNHNS and CDR2 SASEGT come from the germline V gene. This CDR3 comprises 14 residues. Here the CDR3 DNA reads TGTGCCAGCACCGGCCCCAGGGTAGGAGAGACCCAGTACTTC. It specifies CASTGPRVGETQYF.

This clonotype showed up just once. Germline and junction disagree at one end, which may indicate a read error. V is TRBV10-3 and J is TRBJ2-7; D might be TRBD1 or TRBD2, each matching 5 bases. The CDR3 has 14 amino acids. The germline V gene encodes CDR1 ENHRY and CDR2 SYGVKD. CDR3 bases: TGTGCCATCCGTGAGGGCAGGGCCGCTTGGGTTCAGTACTTC. It codes for CAIREGRAAWVQYF.

Note on this clonotype: A junction end diverges from the germline sequence, so it may reflect a read error. The rearrangement uses TRBV28 and TRBJ2-1; 10 nucleotides agree with TRBD2. This CDR3 has 18 residues. The V gene's germline CDR1 is MDHEN and CDR2 SYDVKM. This CDR3 reads CASSSKGPAGGFYNEQFF. In nucleotides, the CDR3 is TGTGCCAGCAGTTCTAAGGGGCCAGCGGGGGGGTTTTACAATGAGCAATTCTTC.

The sample holds a few counts of this clonotype. The chain combines TRBV4-3 with TRBJ1-5; D is ambiguous. V shed 5 bases and J shed 4 bases, with 15 bases lying between them. Per germline, CDR1 LGHNA and CDR2 YSLEER. The CDR3 length is 15 residues. The CDR3 sequence is CASSVERIPNQPQHF. The CDR3 bases are TGCGCCAGCAGCGTTGAAAGAATCCCGAATCAGCCCCAGCATTTT.

CDR3 coding DNA: TGTGCCAGCAGCACTGACAGCCAGCCCCAGCATTTT. Translated, it gives CASSTDSQPQHF. The chain joins TRBV4-2 to TRBJ1-5; a possible D gene is TRBD1 (5 bases). Between the trimmed V and J ends, which lost 5 bases and 7 bases, there was a span of 9 bases. CDR3 size: 12 residues. Germline assignment: CDR1 LGHNA and CDR2 YNFKEQ.